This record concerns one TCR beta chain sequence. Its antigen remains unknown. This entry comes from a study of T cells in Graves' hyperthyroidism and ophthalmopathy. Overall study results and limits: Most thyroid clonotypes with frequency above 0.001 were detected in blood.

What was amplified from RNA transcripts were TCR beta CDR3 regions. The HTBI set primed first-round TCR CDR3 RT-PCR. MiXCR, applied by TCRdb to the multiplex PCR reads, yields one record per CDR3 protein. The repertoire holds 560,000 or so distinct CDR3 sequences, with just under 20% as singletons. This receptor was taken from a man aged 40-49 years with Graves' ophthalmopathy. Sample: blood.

CDR3 nucleotides: TGCGCCAGCAGGACTAGCGGGCGCACAGATACGCAGTATTTT. It encodes CASRTSGRTDTQYF. The chain joins TRBV5-1 to TRBJ2-3, with 10 bases identical to TRBD2. CDR3 length: 14 residues. Per germline, CDR1 SGHRS and CDR2 YFSETQ. Unmatched junction bases numbered 1, after V lost 5 bases and J lost 1 base.